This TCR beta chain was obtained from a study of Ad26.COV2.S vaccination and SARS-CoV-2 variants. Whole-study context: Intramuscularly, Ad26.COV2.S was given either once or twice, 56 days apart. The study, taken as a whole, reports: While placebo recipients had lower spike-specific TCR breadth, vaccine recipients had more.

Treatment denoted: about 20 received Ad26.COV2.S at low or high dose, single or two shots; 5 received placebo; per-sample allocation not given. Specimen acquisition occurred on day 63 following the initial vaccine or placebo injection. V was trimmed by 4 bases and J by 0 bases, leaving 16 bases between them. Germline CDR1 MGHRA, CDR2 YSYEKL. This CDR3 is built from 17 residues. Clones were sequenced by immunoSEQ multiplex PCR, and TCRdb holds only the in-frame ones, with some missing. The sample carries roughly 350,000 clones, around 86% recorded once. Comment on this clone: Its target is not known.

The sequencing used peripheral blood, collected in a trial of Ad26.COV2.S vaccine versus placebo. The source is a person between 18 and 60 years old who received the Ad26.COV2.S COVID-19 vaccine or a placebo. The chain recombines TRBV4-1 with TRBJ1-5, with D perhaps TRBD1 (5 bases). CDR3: CASSRNLGPYSNQPQHF. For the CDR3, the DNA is TGCGCCAGCAGCCGGAATTTGGGGCCCTATAGCAATCAGCCCCAGCATTTT.